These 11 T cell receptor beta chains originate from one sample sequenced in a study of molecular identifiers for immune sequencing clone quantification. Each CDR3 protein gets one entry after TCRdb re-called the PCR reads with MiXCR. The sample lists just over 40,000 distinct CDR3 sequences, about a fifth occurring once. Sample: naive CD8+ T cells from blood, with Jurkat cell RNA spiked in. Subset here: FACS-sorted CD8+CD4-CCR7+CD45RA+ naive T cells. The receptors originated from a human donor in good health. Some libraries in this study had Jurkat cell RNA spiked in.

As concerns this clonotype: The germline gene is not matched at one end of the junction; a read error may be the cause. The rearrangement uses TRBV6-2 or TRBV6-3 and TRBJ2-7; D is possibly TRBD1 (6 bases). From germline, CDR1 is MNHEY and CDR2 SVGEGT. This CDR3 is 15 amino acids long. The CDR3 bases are TGTGCCAGCAGTTTCAATTGGGACATTGCCTACGAGCAGTGCTTC. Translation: CASSFNWDIAYEQCF.

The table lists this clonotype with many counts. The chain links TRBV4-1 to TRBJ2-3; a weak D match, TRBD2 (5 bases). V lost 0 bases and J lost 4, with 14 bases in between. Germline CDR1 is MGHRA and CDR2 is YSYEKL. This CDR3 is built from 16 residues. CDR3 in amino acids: CASSQETRGFADTQYF. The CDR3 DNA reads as TGCGCCAGCAGCCAAGAGACCCGGGGTTTCGCAGATACGCAGTATTTT.

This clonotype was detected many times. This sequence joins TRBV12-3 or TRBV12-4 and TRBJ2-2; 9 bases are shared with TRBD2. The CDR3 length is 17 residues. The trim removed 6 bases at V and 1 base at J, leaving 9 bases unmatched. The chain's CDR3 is CASSTTLAGQNTGELFF. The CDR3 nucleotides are TGTGCCAGCAGCACCACACTAGCGGGCCAGAACACCGGGGAGCTGTTTTTT.

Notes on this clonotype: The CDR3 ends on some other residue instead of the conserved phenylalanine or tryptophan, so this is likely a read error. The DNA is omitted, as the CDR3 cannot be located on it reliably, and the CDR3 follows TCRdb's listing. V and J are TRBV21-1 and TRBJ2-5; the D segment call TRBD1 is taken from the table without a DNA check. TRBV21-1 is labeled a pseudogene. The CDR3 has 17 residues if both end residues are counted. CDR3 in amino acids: CASLTGPNLRGEETQYL.

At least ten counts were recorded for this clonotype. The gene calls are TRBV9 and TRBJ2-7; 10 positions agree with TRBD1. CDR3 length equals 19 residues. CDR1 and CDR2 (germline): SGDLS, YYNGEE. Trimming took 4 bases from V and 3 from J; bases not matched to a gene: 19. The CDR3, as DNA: TGTGCCAGCAGCCCCCTTGGGGGACAGGGGTTAGCGGGGTTCTACGAGCAGTACTTC. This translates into CASSPLGGQGLAGFYEQYF. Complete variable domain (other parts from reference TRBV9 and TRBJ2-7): DSGVTQTPKHLITATGQRVTLRCSPRSGDLSVYWYQQSLDQGLQFLIQYYNGEERAKGNILERFSAQQFPDLHSELNLSSLELGDSALYFCASSPLGGQGLAGFYEQYFGPGTRLTVT.

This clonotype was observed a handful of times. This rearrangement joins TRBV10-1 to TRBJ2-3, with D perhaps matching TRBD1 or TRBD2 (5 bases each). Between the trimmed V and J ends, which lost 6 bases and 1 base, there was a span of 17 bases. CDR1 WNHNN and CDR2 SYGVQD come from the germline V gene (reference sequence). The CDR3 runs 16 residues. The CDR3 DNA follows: TGCGCCAGCAGCTCTGGGACCATGATTGGCACAGATACGCAGTATTTT. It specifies CASSSGTMIGTDTQYF.

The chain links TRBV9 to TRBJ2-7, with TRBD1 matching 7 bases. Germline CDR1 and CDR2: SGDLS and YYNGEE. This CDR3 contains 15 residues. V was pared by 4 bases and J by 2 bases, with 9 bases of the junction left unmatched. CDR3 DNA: TGTGCCAGCAGCCATTCCCCGGACAGGACCTACGAGCAGTACTTC. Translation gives CASSHSPDRTYEQYF.

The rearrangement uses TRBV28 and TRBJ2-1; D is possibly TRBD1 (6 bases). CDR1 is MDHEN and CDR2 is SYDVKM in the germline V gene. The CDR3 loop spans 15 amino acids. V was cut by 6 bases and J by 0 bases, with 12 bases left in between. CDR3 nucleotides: TGTGCCAGCAGACCCACAGGGAGCTCCTACAATGAGCAGTTCTTC. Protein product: CASRPTGSSYNEQFF.

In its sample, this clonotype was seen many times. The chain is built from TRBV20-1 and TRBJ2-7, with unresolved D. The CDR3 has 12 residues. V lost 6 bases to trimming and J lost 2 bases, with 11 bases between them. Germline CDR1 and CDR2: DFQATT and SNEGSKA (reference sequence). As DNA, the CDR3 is TGCAGTGCAGCCGACGGAACCTACGAGCAGTACTTC. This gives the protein CSAADGTYEQYF.

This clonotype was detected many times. The CDR3 loop is CASEQGGQPQHF. The CDR3 bases are TGTGCCAGCGAACAGGGAGGCCAGCCCCAGCATTTT. The chain couples TRBV6-1 to TRBJ1-5; possible D gene TRBD1, 6 bases. Looked up from germline, CDR1 is MNHNS and CDR2 is SASEGT. The CDR3 consists of 12 residues. The V gene lost 8 bases and the J gene lost 7 bases, with 12 bases spanning the gap.

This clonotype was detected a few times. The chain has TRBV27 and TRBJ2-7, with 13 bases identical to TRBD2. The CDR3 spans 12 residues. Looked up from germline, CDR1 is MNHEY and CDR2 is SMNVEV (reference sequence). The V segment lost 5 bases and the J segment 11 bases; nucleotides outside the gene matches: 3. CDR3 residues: CASSPGTSGEYF. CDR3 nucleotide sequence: TGTGCCAGCAGTCCCGGGACTAGCGGGGAGTACTTC.